The 10 T cell receptor beta chains below come from one sample, sequenced in a study of T cell responses to AZD1222 COVID-19 vaccine. The protocol was immunoSEQ multiplex PCR, while the TCRdb copy is restricted to in-frame clones and leaves out a portion. The sample comprises around 160,000 clones, 90% to 95% of which are singletons, and 1.1% to 1.5% rests with the top ten. The sequences come from peripheral blood, collected on day 0 of AZD1222 vaccination. The origin of the receptors is an adult in good health.

The rearrangement uses TRBV5-1 and TRBJ1-3; D might be TRBD1 (5 bases). This CDR3 contains 16 residues. Trimming left V 4 bases short and J 2 bases short, with 16 bases between. CDR1 SGHRS and CDR2 YFSETQ come from the germline V gene. The CDR3 DNA reads TGCGCCAGCAGCCCGGCGCCAGGGTCCACTGGAAACACCATATATTTT. Its protein product is CASSPAPGSTGNTIYF.

The CDR3 protein is CASRRGGTDTQYF. As DNA, the CDR3 is TGTGCCAGCAGGCGGGGGGGGACAGATACGCAGTATTTT. The rearrangement joins TRBV5-4 to TRBJ2-3; 9 bases align to TRBD2. Losses at the gene ends were 5 bases for V and 3 bases for J; bases not matched to a gene: 1. The CDR3 spans 13 residues. The germline gives CDR1 SGHNT, CDR2 YYREEE (reference sequence). Looking up the rest from reference TRBV5-4 and TRBJ2-3 gives the full variable domain: ETGVTQSPTHLIKTRGQQVTLRCSSQSGHNTVSWYQQALGQGPQFIFQYYREEENGRGNFPPRFSGLQFPNYSSELNVNALELDDSALYLCASRRGGTDTQYFGPGTRLTVL.

V and J are TRBV16 and TRBJ1-2; D is undetermined. The V gene lost 1 base and the J gene lost 6 bases, with 9 bases spanning the gap. The CDR3 covers 13 residues. From germline, CDR1 is KGHSY and CDR2 FQNENV. In DNA, the CDR3 is TGTGCCAGCAGCCAATTTCCGGGTAATGGCTACACCTTC. This translates into CASSQFPGNGYTF.

The V gene is TRBV27, the J gene TRBJ2-7; 9 bases match TRBD1. CDR3 length equals 14 residues. Germline V gene data show CDR1 as MNHEY and CDR2 as SMNVEV (reference sequence). V trimming: 8 bases; J trimming: 5 bases; junction bases outside the gene matches: 10. The CDR3 loop is CASRGWTGENEQYF. Here the CDR3 DNA reads TGTGCCAGCCGGGGATGGACAGGGGAAAACGAGCAGTACTTC.

The J gene is TRBJ2-1, the V gene TRBV7-3; 8 bases map to TRBD2. Germline CDR1 SGHTA, CDR2 FQGTGA. There are 13 residues in the CDR3. With 4 bases clipped from V and 8 bases from J, the junction kept 4 bases outside the gene matches. The CDR3 is CASSSRTSYEQFF. The CDR3 DNA follows: TGTGCCAGCAGCTCCCGGACTAGCTATGAGCAGTTCTTC.

This chain uses TRBV19 with TRBJ1-5, with D possibly TRBD1 on 5 matching bases. Germline-derived CDR1 and CDR2 are LNHDA and SQIVND (reference sequence). The CDR3 has 16 residues. With 1 base removed from V and 5 bases from J, the gap between germline ends came to 15 bases. The CDR3 DNA reads TGTGCCAGTAGTATAGTCCCGGGAGTGGGGGATCAGCCCCAGCATTTT. Translated, it gives CASSIVPGVGDQPQHF.

The genes are TRBV9 and TRBJ2-1; no firm D call. Germline CDR1 and CDR2: SGDLS and YYNGEE. CDR3 size: 13 residues. Trimming removed 0 bases at V and 5 bases at J, with 6 bases between. The CDR3 reads CASSVVTNNEQFF. In DNA form, the CDR3 reads TGTGCCAGCAGCGTAGTGACGAACAATGAGCAGTTCTTC.

This clone came up once. V and J are TRBV5-1 and TRBJ2-5, with TRBD2 matching over 7 bases. The junction had 5 bases not matched to a gene; V was cut back by 4 bases and J by 2 bases. The germline gives CDR1 SGHRS, CDR2 YFSETQ. The CDR3 consists of 14 residues. Written as DNA, the CDR3 is TGCGCCAGCAGCCCCTATAGCGGGCAAGAGACCCAGTACTTC. It specifies CASSPYSGQETQYF.

This chain links TRBV3-1 (or the pseudogene TRBV3-2) with TRBJ2-7, with a possible D match to TRBD2 (6 bases). The germline V gene encodes CDR1 LGHDT and CDR2 YNNKEL (reference sequence). With 4 bases removed from V and 7 bases from J, the gap between germline ends came to 20 bases. This CDR3 has 15 residues. For the CDR3, the DNA is TGTGCCAGCAGCCGCCCGACGGCGGGATCGCGGGAGCAGTACTTC. Translation: CASSRPTAGSREQYF.

This sequence joins TRBV9 and TRBJ2-2; no clear D gene. The CDR3 covers 15 residues. The V end was cut by 3 bases, the J end by 6 bases, with 15 bases between. Per the germline V gene, CDR1 is SGDLS and CDR2 is YYNGEE. The CDR3 DNA reads TGTGCCAGCAGCGCCCAAGTGGTAGTCCCCGGGGAGCTGTTTTTT. Protein: CASSAQVVVPGELFF.